Presented here are 26 T cell receptor beta chains from one specimen sequenced in a study of T cells in localized non-small cell lung cancer. Sequencing used immunoSEQ multiplex PCR; TCRdb keeps in-frame clones, though not all of them. The top ten clones hold roughly 29% of a sample with under 20,000 clones, about 89% of them seen once. Sequencing used peripheral blood, obtained before any cancer treatment. These receptors all stem from a female donor older than 55 with stage III squamous cell lung carcinoma.

This chain uses TRBV5-1 with TRBJ2-3; D not resolved. Germline loops: CDR1 SGHRS, CDR2 YFSETQ. Trimming removed 0 bases from V and 0 bases from J, with 11 bases in between. This CDR3 spans 16 amino acids. The CDR3 reads CASSLGGSPSTDTQYF. CDR3 coding DNA: TGCGCCAGCAGCTTGGGCGGCAGCCCCAGCACAGATACGCAGTATTTT.

The chain employs TRBV27 and TRBJ1-2; unclear D gene. V lost 7 bases and J 13 bases, leaving 25 bases between the germline ends. The germline gives CDR1 MNHEY, CDR2 SMNVEV (reference sequence). This CDR3 has 14 amino acids. The CDR3 coding sequence is TGTGCCAGCATCAGACCTCCTGGCAGTCATCGCTCCACCTTC. It translates to CASIRPPGSHRSTF.

The V gene is TRBV5-1, the J gene TRBJ2-2; D is undetermined. Per the germline V gene, CDR1 is SGHRS and CDR2 is YFSETQ. The V gene lost 2 bases and the J gene lost 2 bases, with 10 bases spanning the gap. The CDR3 is made up of 15 amino acids. The CDR3 DNA sequence: TGCGCCAGCAGCTTTGGAGACCGCAACACCGGGGAGCTGTTTTTT. It yields the protein CASSFGDRNTGELFF.

The chain couples TRBV5-4 to TRBJ2-1, with 10 bases matching TRBD1. Germline values: CDR1 SGHNT, CDR2 YYREEE (reference sequence). The CDR3 sequence is 15 residues long. Germline trimming cut 4 bases from V and 4 bases from J; bases unmatched to any gene: 5. The CDR3 loop reads CASSRDRGQYNEQFF. The CDR3 nucleotides read TGTGCCAGCAGCCGGGACAGGGGACAATACAATGAGCAGTTCTTC.

This chain joins TRBV30 and TRBJ1-5, with a possible D match to TRBD1 (6 bases). The CDR3 extends over 13 amino acids. From germline, CDR1 is GTSNPN and CDR2 SVGIG (reference sequence). Trimming removed 6 bases at V and 4 bases at J, with 13 bases between. The CDR3 sequence: CACCSTGNQPQHF. The CDR3 DNA sequence: TGTGCCTGTTGTTCGACAGGTAATCAGCCCCAGCATTTT. The full variable domain, in which reference TRBV30 and TRBJ1-5 provide the parts outside the CDR3, is SQTIHQWPATLVQPVGSPLSLECTVEGTSNPNLYWYRQAAGRGLQLLFYSVGIGQISSEVPQNLSASRPQDRQFILSSKKLLLSDSGFYLCACCSTGNQPQHFGDGTRLSIL.

The chain combines TRBV30 with TRBJ1-1; D gene ambiguous. V was trimmed by 3 bases and J by 1 base, leaving 9 bases between them. The CDR3 is made up of 13 amino acids. In germline, CDR1 is GTSNPN, CDR2 SVGIG (reference sequence). The CDR3 nucleotides are TGTGCCTGGAGATCGGGTGCGAACACTGAAGCTTTCTTT. It is translated as CAWRSGANTEAFF.

V gene TRBV2 combines with J gene TRBJ2-7; 8 bases line up with TRBD1. The CDR3 is 15 amino acids. Germline-derived CDR1 and CDR2 are SNHLY and FYNNEI. J lost 4 bases, V lost 6 bases, and 11 bases had no gene match. The CDR3 spells CASSHRGDRRYEQYF. Written as DNA, the CDR3 is TGTGCCAGCAGCCACAGAGGGGACAGGCGGTACGAGCAGTACTTC.

J is TRBJ1-5 and V is TRBV7-2; no definite D call. V was clipped by 0 bases and J by 0 bases, with 3 bases between them. The CDR3 length is 14 residues. Per the germline V gene, CDR1 is SGHTA and CDR2 is FQGNSA. The chain's CDR3 is CASSLAVSNQPQHF. As DNA, the CDR3 is TGTGCCAGCAGCTTAGCAGTTAGCAATCAGCCCCAGCATTTT.

The J gene is TRBJ1-1, the V gene TRBV6-1; D unresolved. From germline, CDR1 is MNHNS and CDR2 SASEGT. Trimming took off 5 bases at V and 4 bases at J, with 8 bases between the two ends. The CDR3 runs to 12 residues. CDR3 in amino acids: CASSTYSTEAFF. DNA of the CDR3: TGTGCCAGCAGTACATACTCCACTGAAGCTTTCTTT.

The V and J genes are TRBV7-9 and TRBJ1-3; no clear D. Deletions cut 8 bases from V and 3 bases from J, with 8 bases between. From germline, CDR1 is SEHNR and CDR2 FQNEAQ (reference sequence). CDR3 size: 12 residues. The CDR3, as DNA: TGTGCCAGCCTCCTTCATGGAAACACCATATATTTT. Residues: CASLLHGNTIYF.

J is TRBJ1-1 and V is TRBV14, with D possibly TRBD1 on 5 matching bases. V was trimmed by 4 bases and J by 4 bases, leaving 10 bases between them. This CDR3 contains 13 residues. Germline V CDR1 and CDR2: SGHDN, FVKESK. CDR3 protein: CASSLLGATEAFF. The CDR3, as DNA: TGTGCCAGCAGCCTCCTCGGGGCCACTGAAGCTTTCTTT.

The V gene is TRBV19, the J gene TRBJ1-5; D might be TRBD1 (5 bases). The CDR3 loop spans 13 amino acids. V was pared by 11 bases and J by 2 bases, with 13 bases between. Germline assignment: CDR1 LNHDA and CDR2 SQIVND (reference sequence). Here the CDR3 DNA reads TGTGCCTCCGGGGGTTTTGGCAATCAGCCCCAGCATTTT. It is translated as CASGGFGNQPQHF.

This chain joins TRBV7-2 and TRBJ2-7, with 14 bases identical to TRBD2. CDR1 SGHTA and CDR2 FQGNSA come from the germline V gene. With V trimmed by 4 bases and J by 4 bases, 6 bases remained unmatched. The CDR3 spans 16 residues. CDR3 bases: TGTGCCAGCAGCTCCCGGACTAGCGGGAGGAGGTACGAGCAGTACTTC. Amino acids: CASSSRTSGRRYEQYF.

The V call is TRBV18, the J call TRBJ1-1; 8 bases agree with TRBD1. Trimming took 6 bases from V and 1 from J; bases not matched to a gene: 16. This CDR3 has 18 residues. In germline, CDR1 is KGHSH, CDR2 LQKENI. CDR3 sequence reads: CASSPIQGALLGNTEAFF. The CDR3 coding sequence is TGTGCCAGCTCGCCGATCCAGGGGGCGTTGTTAGGGAACACTGAAGCTTTCTTT.

The chain recombines TRBV5-6 with TRBJ2-7, with TRBD1 matching 9 bases. The CDR3 runs 14 residues. Germline V gene data show CDR1 as SGHDT and CDR2 as YYEEEE. With 0 bases clipped from V and 5 bases from J, the junction kept 3 bases outside the gene matches. The CDR3 loop reads CASSLVGQGNEQYF. CDR3 nucleotides: TGTGCCAGCAGCTTGGTGGGACAGGGCAACGAGCAGTACTTC.

The chain carries TRBV9 and TRBJ2-1; D might be TRBD1 or TRBD2, each matching 7 bases. CDR1 is SGDLS and CDR2 is YYNGEE in the germline V gene. There are 15 residues in the CDR3. V shed 0 bases and J shed 8 bases, with 15 bases lying between them. CDR3 region: CASSVVSGGGHEQFF. The CDR3 DNA follows: TGTGCCAGCAGCGTAGTCTCAGGGGGGGGCCATGAGCAGTTCTTC. The full variable domain, with the rest looked up from reference TRBV9 and TRBJ2-1, is DSGVTQTPKHLITATGQRVTLRCSPRSGDLSVYWYQQSLDQGLQFLIQYYNGEERAKGNILERFSAQQFPDLHSELNLSSLELGDSALYFCASSVVSGGGHEQFFGPGTRLTVL.

This sequence joins TRBV7-2 and TRBJ2-1, with D possibly matching TRBD2 (6 bases). This CDR3 comprises 16 residues. CDR1 SGHTA and CDR2 FQGNSA come from the germline V gene. The germline V and J ends were trimmed by 2 bases and 6 bases, with 17 bases remaining between them. CDR3 in amino acids: CASSLIGTVGGNEQFF. CDR3 bases: TGTGCCAGCAGCTTAATAGGTACAGTCGGGGGCAATGAGCAGTTCTTC.

J is TRBJ1-5 and V is TRBV4-2; a weak D match, TRBD1 (6 bases). Germline V gene data show CDR1 as LGHNA and CDR2 as YNFKEQ. Between the trimmed V and J ends, which lost 0 bases and 3 bases, there was a span of 15 bases. The CDR3 consists of 17 residues. The CDR3 is CASSQDWMDSPNQPQHF. CDR3 DNA sequence: TGTGCCAGCAGCCAAGACTGGATGGACAGTCCCAATCAGCCCCAGCATTTT.

V is TRBV6-1 and J is TRBJ2-2; no reliable D call. Germline V lookup: CDR1 MNHNS, CDR2 SASEGT. The CDR3 extends over 13 amino acids. With 8 bases removed from V and 0 bases from J, the gap between germline ends came to 7 bases. CDR3: CASPHTNTGELFF. The CDR3 DNA is TGTGCCAGCCCACATACGAACACCGGGGAGCTGTTTTTT.

The chain combines TRBV4-2 with TRBJ2-5; D gene ambiguous. This CDR3 has 17 amino acids. Deletions cut 0 bases from V and 5 bases from J, with 19 bases between. CDR1 and CDR2 from the germline V gene are LGHNA and YNFKEQ. CDR3 in amino acids: CASSQDPGPKGGETQYF. The CDR3 DNA reads as TGTGCCAGCAGCCAAGACCCCGGGCCGAAGGGTGGGGAGACCCAGTACTTC.

CDR3 amino acids: CASGRAVDLYNEQFF. DNA of the CDR3: TGTGCCAGCGGGCGGGCAGTAGATCTTTACAATGAGCAGTTCTTC. V gene TRBV6-6 combines with J gene TRBJ2-1, with a tentative D call TRBD2 (5 bases). This CDR3 is built from 15 residues. Germline assignment: CDR1 MNHNY and CDR2 SVGAGI (reference sequence). Trimming stripped 8 bases from V and 4 bases from J, with 18 bases between.

The chain employs TRBV29-1 and TRBJ1-4; 10 bases are a match to TRBD1. Germline V gives CDR1 SQVTM, CDR2 ANQGSEA. J was trimmed by 0 bases and V by 6 bases; bases with no gene match: 1. There are 14 residues in the CDR3. The CDR3 DNA reads TGCAGCGTCGGGACAGGGGCAACTAATGAAAAACTGTTTTTT. It specifies CSVGTGATNEKLFF. The full variable domain, in which reference TRBV29-1 and TRBJ1-4 provide the parts outside the CDR3, is SAVISQKPSRDICQRGTSLTIQCQVDSQVTMMFWYRQQPGQSLTLIATANQGSEATYESGFVIDKFPISRPNLTFSTLTVSNMSPEDSSIYLCSVGTGATNEKLFFGSGTQLSVL.

V usage is TRBV5-1 and J usage is TRBJ2-6; tentative D call: TRBD2 (5 bases). V was pared by 3 bases and J by 3 bases, with 13 bases between. The CDR3 has 16 residues. The germline CDR1 and CDR2 sequences are SGHRS and YFSETQ. The CDR3 reads CASSSTDGGGANVLTF. The CDR3 coding sequence is TGCGCCAGCAGCTCGACCGACGGAGGTGGGGCCAACGTCCTGACTTTC.

The rearrangement links TRBV28 to TRBJ1-5, with D unresolved. V lost 6 bases and J lost 0, with 6 bases in between. Germline assignment: CDR1 MDHEN and CDR2 SYDVKM. CDR3 size: 13 residues. CDR3 nucleotides: TGTGCCAGCAGGCCTTATAGCAATCAGCCCCAGCATTTT. It is translated as CASRPYSNQPQHF.

The chain has TRBV7-8 and TRBJ1-2, with D possibly being TRBD1 (6 bases). Germline V CDR1 and CDR2: SGHVS, FQNEAQ. V lost 1 base and J lost 8, with 11 bases in between. The CDR3 loop spans 13 amino acids. The CDR3 DNA sequence: TGTGCCAGCAGCTTAGATGGACAGCGAGGCTACACCTTC. Protein: CASSLDGQRGYTF.

V gene TRBV29-1 combines with J gene TRBJ2-1; 10 bases are a match to TRBD1. Unmatched junction bases numbered 10, after V lost 7 bases and J lost 7 bases. Per germline, CDR1 SQVTM and CDR2 ANQGSEA. This CDR3 is 14 amino acids long. The CDR3 nucleotides are TGCAGCGCGGTGGGACAGGGGATTTTTAATGAGCAGTTCTTC. Translation gives CSAVGQGIFNEQFF.